The 6 T cell receptor beta chains below come from one sample, sequenced in a study of human T cells and chemical hapten exposure. Using its own MiXCR run on the RACE reads, TCRdb lists one record per CDR3 protein. Of about 360,000 distinct CDR3 sequences in the sample, roughly 6.9% were seen once. As to time point: patch test 1, 2 weeks after DPC sensitization. Treatment defined: therapeutic diphenylcyclopropenone sensitization with weekly scalp DPC. The source was whole blood, collected in connection with sensitization to the hapten diphenylcyclopropenone (DPC). Every receptor here comes from a woman in her late teens or twenties with alopecia areata. Some clones in this sample may be carry-over from other donors' samples.

This clonotype was observed many times. The chain carries TRBV18 and TRBJ2-3; a weak D match, TRBD1 (6 bases). The CDR3 extends over 14 amino acids. Germline CDR1 and CDR2: KGHSH and LQKENI. V dropped 3 bases and J dropped 4 bases, with 11 bases sitting between them. CDR3 residues: CASSPFSGADTQYF. For the CDR3, the DNA is TGTGCCAGCTCACCTTTCTCAGGGGCAGATACGCAGTATTTT.

This clonotype showed up just a few times. The rearrangement uses TRBV6-1 and TRBJ2-5; 8 nucleotides match TRBD1. After removal of 10 bases from V and 2 bases from J, the junction contained 6 bases not matched to a gene. The CDR3 has 13 residues. The germline V gene has CDR1 MNHNS and CDR2 SASEGT. CDR3 residues: CATLYRGQETQYF. In nucleotides, the CDR3 is TGTGCCACCCTCTACAGGGGGCAAGAGACCCAGTACTTC.

This chain links TRBV7-2 with TRBJ1-1; no reliable D call. Germline CDR1 reads SGHTA; CDR2 reads FQGNSA. V was shortened by 4 bases and J by 3 bases, with 9 bases between the two germline ends. CDR3 length equals 13 residues. The DNA for the CDR3 is TGTGCCAGCAGCTCCGACCGCTACACTGAAGCTTTCTTT. It encodes CASSSDRYTEAFF.

This rearrangement joins TRBV27 to TRBJ1-1; possible D gene TRBD1, 6 bases. V lost 4 bases to trimming and J lost 7 bases, with 13 bases between them. CDR1 is MNHEY and CDR2 is SMNVEV in the germline V gene (reference sequence). The CDR3 is made up of 13 amino acids. This chain's CDR3 is CASSSLLDSEAFF. For the CDR3, the DNA is TGTGCCAGCAGTTCGCTACTGGACAGTGAAGCTTTCTTT.

This clonotype was counted a few times. CDR3 region: CSVTRTGLNTEAFF. The CDR3 nucleotides read TGCAGCGTTACCCGGACAGGCTTGAACACTGAAGCTTTCTTT. V and J are TRBV29-1 and TRBJ1-1, with TRBD1 matching over 7 bases. Germline CDR1 is SQVTM and CDR2 is ANQGSEA. Trimming cost V 5 bases and J 0 bases; bases outside gene matches: 6. The length of the CDR3 is 14 residues. The entire variable domain, with the rest obtained from reference TRBV29-1 and TRBJ1-1, is as follows: SAVISQKPSRDICQRGTSLTIQCQVDSQVTMMFWYRQQPGQSLTLIATANQGSEATYESGFVIDKFPISRPNLTFSTLTVSNMSPEDSSIYLCSVTRTGLNTEAFFGQGTRLTVV.

This clonotype appeared many times. The rearrangement links TRBV28 to TRBJ1-4; no reliable D call. Trimming stripped 6 bases from V and 5 bases from J, with 13 bases between. The germline V gene encodes CDR1 MDHEN and CDR2 SYDVKM. There are 14 residues in the CDR3. The CDR3 reads CASRPTGANEKLFF. Written as DNA, the CDR3 is TGTGCCAGCAGACCGACGGGAGCGAATGAAAAACTGTTTTTT.